This T cell receptor beta chain is from a study of graft-versus-host responses after intestinal transplantation. The germline V gene encodes CDR1 MRHNA and CDR2 SNTAGT. CDR3 length equals 15 residues. Trimming at V came to 2 bases and at J to 5 bases, leaving 6 bases not matched to a gene. The repertoire was sequenced with immunoSEQ multiplex PCR; TCRdb's copy has only in-frame clones and lacks some. The sample has tens of thousands of clones, roughly 89% seen once. A note on this clone: Its antigen is currently unknown.

The source is a human donor who received an intestinal transplant. The genes are TRBV6-4 and TRBJ2-3; 8 bases match TRBD2. The source was unstimulated CD4+ T cells sorted from spleen or lymph node cells, collected before intestinal transplant. CDR3: CASSDQGLVGDTQYF. In DNA, the CDR3 is TGTGCCAGCAGTGACCAGGGACTAGTTGGAGATACGCAGTATTTT.